A single sample gave rise to the 18 T cell receptor beta chains below, sequenced in a study of metastatic and nonmetastatic thyroid tumors. Among the patients, none had received any treatment before thyroid surgery. TCRdb reprocessed the PCR reads using MiXCR. The sample includes approximately 20,000 clones, about 33% seen only once; the top ten take 20% to 25%. Source material: adjacent normal tissue. These receptors all come from a female donor with papillary thyroid cancer or a benign thyroid nodule (not recorded which). Some clones in this sample may be carry-over from other donors' samples.

By proportion, this clone is medium-sized. The chain employs TRBV28 and TRBJ1-3, with D uncertain. Germline-derived CDR1 and CDR2 are MDHEN and SYDVKM. Trimming shortened V by 1 base and J by 0 bases, and 13 bases separated the two germline ends. The CDR3 contains 17 residues. As DNA, the CDR3 is TGTGCCAGCAGTTTATCATTCTCCTCGGACTCTGGAAACACCATATATTTT. It encodes CASSLSFSSDSGNTIYF.

This clone is classed as medium-sized. This chain joins TRBV25-1 and TRBJ1-6; no firm D call. This CDR3 has 13 amino acids. Germline CDR1 is MGHDK and CDR2 is SYGVNS. Trimming removed 5 bases at V and 5 bases at J, with 7 bases between. CDR3 in amino acids: CASSLGNNSPLHF. CDR3 sequence (DNA): TGTGCCAGCAGTCTGGGAAATAATTCACCCCTCCACTTT. Variable domain in full (rest from reference TRBV25-1 and TRBJ1-6): EADIYQTPRYLVIGTGKKITLECSQTMGHDKMYWYQQDPGMELHLIHYSYGVNSTEKGDLSSESTVSRIRTEHFPLTLESARPSHTSQYLCASSLGNNSPLHFGNGTRLTVT.

In its sample, this clone was seen many times. CDR3 nucleotides: TGTGCCAGCAGCCGACGGGGCAACTACAATGAGCAGTTCTTC. Encoded protein: CASSRRGNYNEQFF. The chain has TRBV3-1 and TRBJ2-1; possibly TRBD1 or TRBD2 for D (5 bases each). This CDR3 is built from 14 residues. CDR1 and CDR2 from the germline V gene are LGHDT and YNNKEL (reference sequence). Trimming took off 4 bases at V and 3 bases at J, with 10 bases between the two ends.

This clone was seen many times. The chain links TRBV20-1 to TRBJ1-5; D possibly corresponds to TRBD1 (6 bases). Trimming left V 6 bases short and J 0 bases short, with 12 bases between. CDR3 length: 14 residues. CDR1 and CDR2 (germline): DFQATT, SNEGSKA (reference sequence). The CDR3 DNA follows: TGCAGTGCCGGGTCACAGGGTAGCAATCAGCCCCAGCATTTT. Protein: CSAGSQGSNQPQHF.

CDR3 protein: CASSPSSSGTGVAYEQYF. CDR3 nucleotide sequence: TGTGCCAGCAGTCCGAGTTCGTCCGGGACAGGGGTAGCCTACGAGCAGTACTTC. The rearrangement links TRBV28 to TRBJ2-7; 10 positions agree with TRBD1. Trimming removed 5 bases from V and 2 bases from J; junction bases left unmatched: 15. Germline V gene sequence: CDR1 MDHEN, CDR2 SYDVKM. CDR3 size: 18 residues.

The table lists this clone with many counts. J is TRBJ2-5 and V is TRBV20-1; D not certain. Between the trimmed V and J ends, which lost 6 bases and 3 bases, there was a span of 5 bases. Germline CDR1 and CDR2: DFQATT and SNEGSKA (reference sequence). The CDR3 length is 10 residues. CDR3: CSADKETQYF. The CDR3 bases are TGCAGTGCCGATAAAGAGACCCAGTACTTC.

The rearrangement links TRBV20-1 to TRBJ2-7; D not certain. The germline CDR1 and CDR2 sequences are DFQATT and SNEGSKA (reference sequence). The CDR3 has 13 residues. Trimming pared 0 bases from V and 8 bases from J, leaving 14 bases between. CDR3 coding DNA: TGCAGTGCTAGAGATCCGGGCCCCGGTCAGCAGTACTTC. Protein: CSARDPGPGQQYF.

The rearrangement links TRBV20-1 to TRBJ2-1; no clear D gene. Trimming pared 3 bases from V and 1 base from J, leaving 10 bases between. Germline values: CDR1 DFQATT, CDR2 SNEGSKA (reference sequence). The CDR3 extends over 14 amino acids. The CDR3 DNA reads TGCAGTGCTAGTTTGTCGGTATCCTACAATGAGCAGTTCTTC. Amino acid sequence: CSASLSVSYNEQFF.

This chain connects TRBV6-1 to TRBJ1-1, with D unclear. This CDR3 region has 14 residues. Trimming left V 6 bases short and J 3 bases short, with 14 bases between. The germline V gene encodes CDR1 MNHNS and CDR2 SASEGT. The CDR3 sequence: CASRRRDTDTEAFF. In DNA, the CDR3 is TGTGCCAGCAGACGTCGCGACACGGACACTGAAGCTTTCTTT.

This clone was counted a few times. The CDR3 reads CASSNEGIEAFF. CDR3 DNA: TGTGCCAGCAGTAACGAAGGGATTGAAGCTTTCTTT. V and J are TRBV6-2 or TRBV6-3 and TRBJ1-1; D remains unclear. The V gene's germline CDR1 is MNHEY and CDR2 SVGEGT. There are 12 residues in the CDR3. The ends were cut back, 5 bases at V and 7 bases at J, with 11 bases in the middle.

This clone was recorded at least ten times. This specimen includes other DNA sequences encoding the same CDR3. The gene calls are TRBV20-1 and TRBJ1-2; D gene ambiguous. CDR1 and CDR2 from the germline V gene are DFQATT and SNEGSKA (reference sequence). Trimming shortened V by 1 base and J by 8 bases, and 8 bases separated the two germline ends. The CDR3 consists of 11 residues. In DNA, the CDR3 is TGCAGTGCTAGAGCCCGAGCCGGCTACACCTTC. Translated: CSARARAGYTF.

The V and J genes are TRBV7-3 and TRBJ2-3; 8 bases map to TRBD2. This CDR3 contains 15 residues. The V gene's germline CDR1 is SGHTA and CDR2 FQGTGA. V was clipped by 8 bases and J by 3 bases; unmatched bases: 10. The CDR3 reads CASGLAGLGTDTQYF. The DNA of the CDR3 is TGTGCCAGCGGGTTAGCGGGATTGGGGACAGATACGCAGTATTTT. The full variable domain, its missing parts supplied by reference TRBV7-3 and TRBJ2-3, is GAGVSQTPSNKVTEKGKYVELRCDPISGHTALYWYRQSLGQGPEFLIYFQGTGAADDSGLPNDRFFAVRPEGSVSTLKIQRTERGDSAVYLCASGLAGLGTDTQYFGPGTRLTVL.

The chain carries TRBV5-1 and TRBJ1-1; D not certain. Germline V gene data show CDR1 as SGHRS and CDR2 as YFSETQ. This CDR3 is built from 13 residues. V was shortened by 0 bases and J by 0 bases, with 3 bases between the two germline ends. CDR3 loop: CASSLGVNTEAFF. As DNA, the CDR3 is TGCGCCAGCAGCTTGGGCGTGAACACTGAAGCTTTCTTT. Together with reference TRBV5-1 and TRBJ1-1, the CDR3 gives the full variable domain: KAGVTQTPRYLIKTRGQQVTLSCSPISGHRSVSWYQQTPGQGLQFLFEYFSETQRNKGNFPGRFSGRQFSNSRSEMNVSTLELGDSALYLCASSLGVNTEAFFGQGTRLTVV.

This clone has only a few counts. Written as DNA, the CDR3 is TGTGCCACCAGCAGAGACGGGACTAGCGGAAACGAGCAGTACTTC. Translation: CATSRDGTSGNEQYF. The rearrangement links TRBV15 to TRBJ2-7; 11 bases are shared with TRBD2. Germline loops: CDR1 LNHNV, CDR2 YYDKDF (reference sequence). The CDR3 is 15 residues long. V lost 0 bases, J lost 5 bases, and 3 bases stayed unmatched.

This clone was detected only a few times. This chain joins TRBV10-2 and TRBJ1-5; D uncertain. The CDR3 runs to 14 residues. Trimming left V 0 bases short and J 5 bases short, with 8 bases between. Germline V lookup: CDR1 WSHSY, CDR2 SAAADI. The CDR3: CASSESHGDQPQHF. The CDR3 DNA is TGCGCCAGCAGTGAGTCGCATGGAGATCAGCCCCAGCATTTT.

The rearrangement links TRBV6-2 or TRBV6-3 to TRBJ2-7, with D unresolved. The V end lost 0 bases, the J end lost 2 bases, and 5 bases lay between the germline ends. Germline V gene lookup returns CDR1 MNHEY and CDR2 SVGEGT. CDR3 length: 13 amino acids. The CDR3 here is CASSYSYTYEQYF. DNA of the CDR3: TGTGCCAGCAGTTACTCGTACACCTACGAGCAGTACTTC.

This chain connects TRBV6-1 to TRBJ1-1, with D unclear. The CDR3 is 14 residues long. Trimming removed 7 bases at V and 1 base at J, with 13 bases between. Germline V lookup: CDR1 MNHNS, CDR2 SASEGT. The DNA for the CDR3 is TGTGCCAGCATCAACCCTGGTCGGAACACTGAAGCTTTCTTT. Translated: CASINPGRNTEAFF.

The V call is TRBV7-3, the J call TRBJ2-7; 11 nucleotides align to TRBD1. The CDR3 contains 15 residues. CDR1 and CDR2 from the germline V gene are SGHTA and FQGTGA. The V segment lost 4 bases and the J segment 3 bases; nucleotides outside the gene matches: 5. The CDR3 protein is CASSSGTGGLYEQYF. The CDR3 region has the DNA TGTGCCAGCAGCTCCGGGACAGGGGGTCTCTACGAGCAGTACTTC.